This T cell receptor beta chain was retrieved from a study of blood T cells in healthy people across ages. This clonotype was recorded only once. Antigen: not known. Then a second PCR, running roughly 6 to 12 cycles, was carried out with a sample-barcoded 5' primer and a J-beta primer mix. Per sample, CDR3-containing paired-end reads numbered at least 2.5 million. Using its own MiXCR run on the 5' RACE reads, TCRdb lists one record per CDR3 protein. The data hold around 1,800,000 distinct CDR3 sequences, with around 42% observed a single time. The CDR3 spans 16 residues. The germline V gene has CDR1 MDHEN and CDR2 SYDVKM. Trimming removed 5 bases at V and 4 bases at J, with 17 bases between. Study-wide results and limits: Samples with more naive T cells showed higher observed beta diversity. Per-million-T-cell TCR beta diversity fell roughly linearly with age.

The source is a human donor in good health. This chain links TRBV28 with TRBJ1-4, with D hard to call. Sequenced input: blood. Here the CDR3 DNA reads TGTGCCAGCAGTATAGCAACGAATCGGGATAATGAAAAACTGTTTTTT. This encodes CASSIATNRDNEKLFF.